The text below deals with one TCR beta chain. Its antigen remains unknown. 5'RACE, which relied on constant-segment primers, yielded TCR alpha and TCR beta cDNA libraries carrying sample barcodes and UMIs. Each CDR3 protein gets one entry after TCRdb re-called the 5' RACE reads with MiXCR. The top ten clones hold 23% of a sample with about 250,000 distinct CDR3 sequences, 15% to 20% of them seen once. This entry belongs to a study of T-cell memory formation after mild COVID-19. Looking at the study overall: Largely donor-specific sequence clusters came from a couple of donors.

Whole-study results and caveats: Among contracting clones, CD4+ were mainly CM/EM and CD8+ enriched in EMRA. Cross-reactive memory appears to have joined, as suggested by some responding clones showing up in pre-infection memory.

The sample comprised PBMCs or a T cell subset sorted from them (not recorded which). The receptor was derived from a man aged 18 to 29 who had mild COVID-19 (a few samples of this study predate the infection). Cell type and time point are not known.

The CDR3, as DNA: TGCGCCAGCAGCTTGATGCCAGGGCTTCCTAACTACGAGCAGTACTTC. This codes for CASSLMPGLPNYEQYF. This rearrangement joins TRBV5-1 to TRBJ2-7; D may be TRBD1 (5 bases). V gave up 1 base and J gave up 3 bases, with 17 bases separating them. The V gene's germline CDR1 is SGHRS and CDR2 YFSETQ. The CDR3 extends over 16 amino acids.